A single sample is the source of the 16 T cell receptor beta chains below, sequenced in a study of early T cells in non-severe SARS-CoV-2 infection. One entry per CDR3 protein results from TCRdb running MiXCR on the 5' RACE reads. The table lists 80,000 or so distinct CDR3 sequences, around 15% of them singletons. The sample was whole blood. Receptors were obtained from an adult who was a healthcare worker with PCR-confirmed SARS-CoV-2 infection or an uninfected control (not recorded which).

This clonotype was counted between two and nine times. The J gene is TRBJ2-3, the V gene TRBV19, with D unclear. The germline V gene has CDR1 LNHDA and CDR2 SQIVND (reference sequence). V was clipped by 4 bases and J by 2 bases, with 7 bases between them. This CDR3 is 13 amino acids long. This CDR3 reads CASSTTYTDTQYF. The DNA for the CDR3 is TGTGCCAGTAGTACGACCTACACAGATACGCAGTATTTT. Looking up the rest from reference TRBV19 and TRBJ2-3 gives the full variable domain: DGGITQSPKYLFRKEGQNVTLSCEQNLNHDAMYWYRQDPGQGLRLIYYSQIVNDFQKGDIAEGYSVSREKKESFPLTVTSAQKNPTAFYLCASSTTYTDTQYFGPGTRLTVL.

This clonotype was recorded a few times. This sequence joins TRBV2 and TRBJ2-7; 7 bases agree with TRBD2. Per the germline V gene, CDR1 is SNHLY and CDR2 is FYNNEI. CDR3 length: 14 amino acids. The V gene end was trimmed by 7 bases and the J gene end by 3 bases; junction bases not matched to a gene: 9. The CDR3 sequence: CASNRASGSYEQYF. The CDR3 coding sequence is TGTGCCAGCAACCGTGCTAGCGGCAGCTACGAGCAGTACTTC.

This clonotype showed up just a few times. The chain uses TRBV12-3 or TRBV12-4 and TRBJ2-3; 9 nucleotides agree with TRBD1. The junction had 5 bases not matched to a gene; V was cut back by 6 bases and J by 4 bases. The CDR3 covers 14 residues. The CDR3 DNA is TGTGCCAGCAGACTGGGACAGGGCGCAGATACGCAGTATTTT. This sequence encodes CASRLGQGADTQYF.

The chain links TRBV4-1 to TRBJ1-2, with D unclear. Germline V gene data show CDR1 as MGHRA and CDR2 as YSYEKL. V was cut by 4 bases and J by 8 bases, with 17 bases left in between. This CDR3 has 14 amino acids. CDR3 DNA sequence: TGCGCCAGCAGCCCCTACCTGGACGAGAAGGGCTACACCTTC. This translates into CASSPYLDEKGYTF.

This clonotype occurred many times. CDR3 region: CASSVRVGTGELFF. The CDR3 region has the DNA TGTGCCAGCAGTGTACGCGTCGGGACCGGGGAGCTGTTTTTT. V is TRBV2 and J is TRBJ2-2, with D unclear. Germline V gene sequence: CDR1 SNHLY, CDR2 FYNNEI. This CDR3 comprises 14 residues. V was trimmed by 4 bases and J by 5 bases, leaving 11 bases between them.

This clonotype has ten or more counts. This rearrangement joins TRBV20-1 to TRBJ2-4; 7 bases fit TRBD1. The J segment lost 5 bases and the V segment lost 3 bases, leaving 10 bases of the junction unmatched. Germline assignment: CDR1 DFQATT and CDR2 SNEGSKA (reference sequence). This CDR3 contains 15 residues. The CDR3 nucleotides read TGCAGTGCTAGCCCCTCCGACAGGGTCCAAAACATTCAGTACTTC. Translated, it gives CSASPSDRVQNIQYF.

This clonotype has at least ten counts. V gene TRBV11-3 combines with J gene TRBJ2-5; 12 positions agree with TRBD2. The germline gives CDR1 SGHNT, CDR2 YENEEA. With V trimmed by 0 bases and J by 5 bases, 13 bases remained unmatched. The CDR3 consists of 19 residues. The CDR3 loop is CASSLDLAGGPPLGETQYF. In nucleotides, the CDR3 is TGTGCCAGCAGCTTAGATCTAGCGGGAGGGCCTCCCTTAGGGGAGACCCAGTACTTC.

This rearrangement joins TRBV20-1 to TRBJ2-5; D remains unclear. The CDR3 extends over 12 amino acids. Germline V gives CDR1 DFQATT, CDR2 SNEGSKA (reference sequence). The V end lost 3 bases, the J end lost 4 bases, and 9 bases lay between the germline ends. Here the CDR3 reads CSARTPRETQYF. Here the CDR3 DNA reads TGCAGTGCTAGGACTCCCAGAGAGACCCAGTACTTC.

As to this clonotype: A read error may be the cause here, since a much bigger clone is one base away. V gene TRBV6-2 or TRBV6-3 combines with J gene TRBJ1-3, with 7 positions matching TRBD1. Trimming took 5 bases from V and 4 from J; bases not matched to a gene: 8. The CDR3 extends over 15 amino acids. From germline, CDR1 is MNHEY and CDR2 SVGEGT. This CDR3 reads CASSTDRDRGNTIYF. As DNA, the CDR3 is TGTGCCAGCAGTACGGACCGGGACAGAGGAAACACCATATATTTT.

In its sample, this clonotype was seen many times. The V and J genes are TRBV6-2 or TRBV6-3 and TRBJ2-1; 10 bases map to TRBD2. CDR1 is MNHEY, CDR2 SVGEGT, per germline. With 8 bases clipped from V and 2 bases from J, the junction kept 6 bases outside the gene matches. The CDR3 length is 15 residues. The CDR3 spells CASEGSGGAYNEQFF. CDR3 nucleotides: TGTGCCAGCGAGGGAAGCGGGGGGGCCTACAATGAGCAGTTCTTC.

This clonotype was seen only a few times. V and J are TRBV7-9 and TRBJ2-5, with D unresolved. CDR1 and CDR2 (germline): SEHNR, FQNEAQ (reference sequence). The CDR3 contains 13 residues. Trimming took off 3 bases at V and 2 bases at J, with 7 bases between the two ends. The CDR3: CASSFLQQETQYF. DNA for the CDR3: TGTGCCAGCAGCTTCTTACAGCAAGAGACCCAGTACTTC. The entire variable domain, with the rest obtained from reference TRBV7-9 and TRBJ2-5, is as follows: DTGVSQNPRHKITKRGQNVTFRCDPISEHNRLYWYRQTLGQGPEFLTYFQNEAQLEKSRLLSDRFSAERPKGSFSTLEIQRTEQGDSAMYLCASSFLQQETQYFGPGTRLLVL.

This clonotype came up a few times. This rearrangement joins TRBV11-2 to TRBJ2-1, with 9 bases matching TRBD1. Trimming at V came to 5 bases and at J to 8 bases, leaving 10 bases not matched to a gene. CDR1 and CDR2 from the germline V gene are SGHAT and FQNNGV. The CDR3 sequence is 15 residues long. CDR3 nucleotide sequence: TGTGCCAGCAGCATAACAGGGGGCGAAGGGGATGAGCAGTTCTTC. Amino acids: CASSITGGEGDEQFF.

The chain's CDR3 is CASSFTGHRLNLYGYTF. The CDR3 nucleotides are TGTGCCAGCAGCTTCACGGGCCACCGACTAAACCTCTATGGCTACACCTTC. This sequence joins TRBV11-2 and TRBJ1-2; D gene unclear. Trimming stripped 3 bases from V and 4 bases from J, with 21 bases between. There are 17 residues in the CDR3. CDR1 and CDR2 from the germline V gene are SGHAT and FQNNGV.

This clonotype was counted ten times or more. V usage is TRBV6-5 and J usage is TRBJ2-2; a weak D match, TRBD1 (5 bases). The germline V gene has CDR1 MNHEY and CDR2 SVGAGI. The CDR3 runs 14 residues. V lost 4 bases and J 9 bases, leaving 15 bases between the germline ends. The CDR3 DNA sequence: TGTGCCAGCAGTTGGGGAAGGGCAGGGAGGGAGCTGTTTTTT. The encoded protein is CASSWGRAGRELFF.

There are many counts of this clonotype. This chain joins TRBV6-6 and TRBJ2-2; no definite D call. The length of the CDR3 is 13 residues. Germline-derived CDR1 and CDR2 are MNHNY and SVGAGI (reference sequence). Between the trimmed V and J ends, which lost 7 bases and 7 bases, there was a span of 13 bases. The CDR3 sequence is CASTPQLSGELFF. In nucleotides, the CDR3 is TGTGCCAGCACCCCACAACTCAGCGGGGAGCTGTTTTTT.

This clonotype came up a few times. The chain carries TRBV7-3 and TRBJ2-3; 7 nucleotides line up with TRBD1. Unmatched junction bases numbered 7, after V lost 5 bases and J lost 5 bases. This CDR3 spans 14 amino acids. Germline V gives CDR1 SGHTA, CDR2 FQGTGA. For the CDR3, the DNA is TGTGCCAGCAGCAAAAGGCAGGGGGAAGATACGCAGTATTTT. Translating it yields CASSKRQGEDTQYF.